One and the same sample provided the 15 T cell receptor beta chains below, sequenced in a study of beta chain features in type 1 diabetes (dated by TCRdb to about 2018). Overall study results and their limits: A moderate but significant shortening of TCRB CDR3 length was observed in type 1 diabetes patients in all four CD4+ subsets.

Their antigens remain unidentified. Library prep was done by the immunoSEQ multiplex PCR assay. The entire amount of isolated RNA was reverse transcribed using the High Capacity cDNA Reverse Transcription Kit, so the sequenced TCRB transcripts were expressed ones. TCRdb holds this immuneACCESS table with in-frame rearrangements only. Some clones are missing; in checked studies, unresolved V genes explain under half, and the rest has no known cause. For this sample there are some 370,000 clones; 8% to 10% appear just once. Clones ranked in the top ten supply around 0.66% of the sample. The sequencing sample was made of central memory CD4+ T cells from blood. All receptors come from a man aged 30-40 years with type 1 diabetes.

V gene TRBV11-2 combines with J gene TRBJ1-3; tentatively, D is TRBD1 (6 bases). The length of the CDR3 is 15 residues. Trimming removed 4 bases at V and 3 bases at J, with 13 bases between. Germline CDR1 reads SGHAT; CDR2 reads FQNNGV. The CDR3 nucleotides are TGTGCCAGCAGCTCCCTAGGGGGAAATGGAAACACCATATATTTT. As protein: CASSSLGGNGNTIYF.

This clone has a handful of counts. The identical CDR3 is also encoded by other nucleotide sequences in the sample. The chain links TRBV6-5 to TRBJ1-1; D may be TRBD1 (6 bases). Trimming removed 5 bases at V and 2 bases at J, with 12 bases between. The germline V gene has CDR1 MNHEY and CDR2 SVGAGI. The CDR3 runs to 14 residues. CDR3 region: CASSRGTANTEAFF. CDR3 coding DNA: TGTGCCAGCAGTAGGGGGACGGCTAACACTGAAGCTTTCTTT.

Worth noting for this clone: Different DNA sequences within this sample yield the same CDR3. This chain uses TRBV28 with TRBJ2-7; no firm D call. Trimming took 2 bases from V and 4 from J, leaving 3 bases between them. The CDR3 has 11 residues. CDR1 is MDHEN, CDR2 SYDVKM, per germline. CDR3 region: CASSLGYEQYF. In DNA form, the CDR3 reads TGTGCCAGCAGTTTAGGGTACGAGCAGTACTTC.

The chain carries TRBV28 and TRBJ1-2, with D tentatively TRBD1 (5 bases). CDR1 and CDR2 from the germline V gene are MDHEN and SYDVKM. The CDR3 covers 13 residues. Trimming removed 7 bases at V and 1 base at J, with 10 bases between. As DNA, the CDR3 is TGTGCCAGCACGGGACCCATTAACTATGGCTACACCTTC. Its translation is CASTGPINYGYTF.

The rearrangement links TRBV2 to TRBJ1-1; TRBD1 is a possible D gene (5 bases). The germline gives CDR1 SNHLY, CDR2 FYNNEI. V lost 5 bases to trimming and J lost 11 bases, with 12 bases between them. The CDR3 sequence is 11 residues long. The CDR3: CASSSTGAAFF. In DNA, the CDR3 is TGTGCCAGCAGTTCAACAGGTGCGGCTTTCTTT.

This clone showed up just a few times. This chain connects TRBV30 to TRBJ2-7; the D gene is possibly TRBD2 (7 bases). The CDR3 spans 11 residues. The V gene lost 8 bases and the J gene lost 6 bases, with 14 bases spanning the gap. The V gene's germline CDR1 is GTSNPN and CDR2 SVGIG (reference sequence). The DNA for the CDR3 is TGTGCCCACTCAAGGGGGGGCGAGCAGTACTTC. Its protein product is CAHSRGGEQYF.

This clone showed up many times. CDR3 loop: CASTGQGRNTEAFF. The DNA of the CDR3 is TGTGCCAGCACGGGACAGGGGCGGAACACTGAAGCTTTCTTT. The chain couples TRBV27 to TRBJ1-1, with TRBD1 matching over 10 bases. The germline CDR1 and CDR2 sequences are MNHEY and SMNVEV (reference sequence). This CDR3 has 14 residues. V gave up 7 bases and J gave up 1 base; unmatched junction bases: 3.

There are a few counts of this clone. The J gene is TRBJ2-7, the V gene TRBV2, with D possibly being TRBD2 (5 bases). The CDR3 extends over 15 amino acids. Germline V gene data show CDR1 as SNHLY and CDR2 as FYNNEI. V lost 8 bases, J lost 4 bases, and 21 bases lay in between. The CDR3 spells CASPTLTNPGYEQYF. CDR3 nucleotide sequence: TGTGCCAGCCCGACCCTCACCAACCCGGGGTACGAGCAGTACTTC.

This clone has just a few counts. The chain employs TRBV5-4 and TRBJ2-3, with unresolved D. V was pared by 2 bases and J by 4 bases, with 14 bases between. Germline V lookup: CDR1 SGHNT, CDR2 YYREEE (reference sequence). The CDR3 totals 15 residues. The CDR3 coding sequence is TGTGCCAGCAGCTTTGGTTGGAAGGGCGCAGATACGCAGTATTTT. Its protein is CASSFGWKGADTQYF. The whole variable domain, remainder taken from reference TRBV5-4 and TRBJ2-3, is ETGVTQSPTHLIKTRGQQVTLRCSSQSGHNTVSWYQQALGQGPQFIFQYYREEENGRGNFPPRFSGLQFPNYSSELNVNALELDDSALYLCASSFGWKGADTQYFGPGTRLTVL.

This clone was seen only a few times. One end of the junction is discordant with germline, which a read error may explain. The V and J genes are TRBV6-1 and TRBJ2-5; no definite D call. The CDR3 length is 16 residues. CDR1 is MNHNS and CDR2 is SASEGT in the germline V gene. This CDR3 reads CAISESKWQNQETQYF. The CDR3 nucleotides are TGTGCCATCAGTGAGTCAAAATGGCAGAACCAAGAGACCCAGTACTTC.

Ten or more counts support this clone. The CDR3 region is CASSPLADSSYNEQFF. CDR3 nucleotides: TGTGCCAGCAGCCCGTTAGCGGACAGCTCCTACAATGAGCAGTTCTTC. V gene TRBV4-2 combines with J gene TRBJ2-1, with D possibly called TRBD1 or TRBD2 (6 bases each). CDR3 size: 16 residues. Germline CDR1 reads LGHNA; CDR2 reads YNFKEQ. The germline V and J ends were trimmed by 4 bases and 0 bases, with 13 bases remaining between them.

The chain joins TRBV7-9 to TRBJ1-1; D ambiguous. The CDR3 contains 12 residues. V was trimmed by 5 bases and J by 4 bases, leaving 8 bases between them. The germline gives CDR1 SEHNR, CDR2 FQNEAQ (reference sequence). CDR3 sequence: CASSPNPTEAFF. The CDR3 DNA sequence: TGTGCCAGCAGCCCAAATCCCACTGAAGCTTTCTTT.

The chain links TRBV7-9 to TRBJ2-1, with 8 bases matching TRBD2. The CDR3 is 17 residues long. With V trimmed by 5 bases and J by 9 bases, 18 bases remained unmatched. Germline V gene sequence: CDR1 SEHNR, CDR2 FQNEAQ (reference sequence). The DNA for the CDR3 is TGTGCCAGCAGCCCTAGGGTTAGGGCGGGGGGACTGACTGAGCAGTTCTTC. Translating it yields CASSPRVRAGGLTEQFF.

The gene calls are TRBV6-5 and TRBJ1-2, with 9 nucleotides matching TRBD1. Germline CDR1 MNHEY, CDR2 SVGAGI. The length of the CDR3 is 14 residues. Losses at the gene ends were 6 bases for V and 2 bases for J; bases not matched to a gene: 4. The CDR3 loop reads CASRLGQGNYGYTF. CDR3 coding DNA: TGTGCCAGCAGGTTGGGACAGGGAAACTATGGCTACACCTTC.

By share of the sample, this clone is medium-sized. The chain employs TRBV2 and TRBJ1-2; D is possibly TRBD1 (5 bases). V was pared by 6 bases and J by 2 bases, with 7 bases between. CDR1 is SNHLY, CDR2 FYNNEI, per germline. CDR3 length: 12 residues. DNA for the CDR3: TGTGCCAGCAGACAGGAAAACTATGGCTACACCTTC. It is translated as CASRQENYGYTF.